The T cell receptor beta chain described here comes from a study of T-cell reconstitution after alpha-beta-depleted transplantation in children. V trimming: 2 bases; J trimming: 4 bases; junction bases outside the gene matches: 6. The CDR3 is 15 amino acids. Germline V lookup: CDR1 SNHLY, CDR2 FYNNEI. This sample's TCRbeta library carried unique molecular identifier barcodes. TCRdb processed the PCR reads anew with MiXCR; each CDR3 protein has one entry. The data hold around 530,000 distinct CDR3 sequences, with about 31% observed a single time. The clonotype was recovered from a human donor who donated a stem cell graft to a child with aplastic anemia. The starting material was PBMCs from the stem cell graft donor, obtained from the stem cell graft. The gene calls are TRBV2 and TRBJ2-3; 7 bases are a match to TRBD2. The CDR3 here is CASSERGGAADTQYF. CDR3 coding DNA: TGTGCCAGCAGTGAAAGGGGAGGGGCCGCAGATACGCAGTATTTT.